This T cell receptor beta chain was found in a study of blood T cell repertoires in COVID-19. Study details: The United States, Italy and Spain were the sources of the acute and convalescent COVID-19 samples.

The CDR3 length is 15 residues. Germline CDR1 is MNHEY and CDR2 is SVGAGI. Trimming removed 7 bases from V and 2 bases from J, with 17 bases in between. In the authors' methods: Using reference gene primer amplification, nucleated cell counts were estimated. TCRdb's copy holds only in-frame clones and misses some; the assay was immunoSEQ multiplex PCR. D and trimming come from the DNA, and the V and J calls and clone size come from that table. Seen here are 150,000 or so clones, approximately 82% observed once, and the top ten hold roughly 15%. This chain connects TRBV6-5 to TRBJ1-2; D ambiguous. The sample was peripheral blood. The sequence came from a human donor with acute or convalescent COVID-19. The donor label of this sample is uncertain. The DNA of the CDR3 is TGTGCCAGCAAGATGGCTCCCTTTACCAACTATGGCTACACCTTC. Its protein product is CASKMAPFTNYGYTF.